The next 13 T cell receptor beta chains were all read from a single sample in a study of human CD8 memory T cell subsets. Sequencing libraries of TCR beta were made by UMI-labeled 5' RACE. After re-calling the 5' RACE reads, TCRdb lists one entry per CDR3 protein, DNA absent. The listing contains 9,000 to 13,000 distinct CDR3 sequences. Sequenced sample: CD8+ stem-like memory T cells (TSCM and TCM) sorted from PBMCs. Subset of the sample: stem-like memory CD8 T cells (TSTEM), CCR7+ PD-1- TIGIT-. These receptor sequences come from a human donor in good health.

The chain carries TRBV11-3 and TRBJ2-7; TCRdb names TRBD2, which stays unverified in the absence of DNA. Germline V gene lookup returns CDR1 SGHNT and CDR2 YENEEA. This CDR3 comprises 13 residues. CDR3 residues: CASSVRPTYEQYF.

The J gene is TRBJ1-2, the V gene TRBV24-1; TCRdb reports TRBD1, a call that lacks DNA to check it against. Germline V gene sequence: CDR1 KGHDR, CDR2 SFDVKD. The CDR3 contains 13 residues. The CDR3 protein is CATSDSTGVGYTF.

The J gene is TRBJ1-5, the V gene TRBV18. The CDR3 loop spans 14 amino acids. Germline V gives CDR1 KGHSH, CDR2 LQKENI. The CDR3 is CASPHRSENQPQHF.

This clonotype registers medium-sized by frequency. This chain joins TRBV20-1 and TRBJ2-7. The CDR3 extends over 15 amino acids. CDR1 is DFQATT, CDR2 SNEGSKA, per germline (reference sequence). CDR3 residues: CSARDSLAGKSEQYF.

The rearrangement joins TRBV5-1 to TRBJ1-1. The CDR3 is 14 amino acids. Per the germline V gene, CDR1 is SGHRS and CDR2 is YFSETQ. The CDR3 region is CASSWGRGNTEAFF.

The chain carries TRBV5-5 and TRBJ2-1; as DNA is missing, the TRBD1 call by TCRdb cannot be tested. The CDR3 has 17 amino acids. Germline V gives CDR1 SGHKS, CDR2 YYEKEE (reference sequence). The CDR3 loop is CASSLAGTGYSYNEQFF.

The J gene is TRBJ1-3, the V gene TRBV29-1; lacking DNA, the TRBD1 call made by TCRdb goes unchecked. The CDR3 runs to 14 residues. CDR1 SQVTM and CDR2 ANQGSEA come from the germline V gene. CDR3 sequence reads: CSVPGQGDGNTIYF.

By frequency, this clonotype is medium-sized. The chain's CDR3 is CASSSFLEQGTYEQYF. The chain has TRBV28 and TRBJ2-7; TCRdb outputs TRBD1, but without DNA this stays unchecked. Germline-derived CDR1 and CDR2 are MDHEN and SYDVKM. This CDR3 has 16 amino acids. The entire variable domain, with the rest obtained from reference TRBV28 and TRBJ2-7, is as follows: DVKVTQSSRYLVKRTGEKVFLECVQDMDHENMFWYRQDPGLGLRLIYFSYDVKMKEKGDIPEGYSVSREKKERFSLILESASTNQTSMYLCASSSFLEQGTYEQYFGPGTRLTVT.

The rearrangement links TRBV28 to TRBJ2-3; TCRdb designates TRBD2, a call that cannot be tested without DNA. Germline CDR1 MDHEN, CDR2 SYDVKM. This CDR3 has 16 amino acids. CDR3: CASSLFLAGEADTQYF.

The chain uses TRBV29-1 and TRBJ1-6; there is no DNA to check the TCRdb D call of TRBD1. CDR1 is SQVTM and CDR2 is ANQGSEA in the germline V gene. The CDR3 is 16 amino acids. CDR3 sequence: CSVAGGGDIRNSPLHF.

This clonotype is deemed medium-sized by its frequency. The chain links TRBV20-1 to TRBJ2-1. This CDR3 region has 12 residues. Germline CDR1 DFQATT, CDR2 SNEGSKA (reference sequence). The CDR3 protein is CSARGPANEQFF.

The gene calls are TRBV7-6 and TRBJ2-2; with no DNA, the TCRdb D assignment of TRBD2 cannot be verified. Germline V gene lookup returns CDR1 SGHVS and CDR2 FNYEAQ. The CDR3 length is 17 residues. This CDR3 reads CASSPTLGASKTGELFF.

This chain joins TRBV30 and TRBJ2-7. Germline lookup yields CDR1 GTSNPN and CDR2 SVGIG (reference sequence). The CDR3 consists of 13 residues. CDR3: CAWSEGLLYEQYF. Variable domain in full (rest from reference TRBV30 and TRBJ2-7): SQTIHQWPATLVQPVGSPLSLECTVEGTSNPNLYWYRQAAGRGLQLLFYSVGIGQISSEVPQNLSASRPQDRQFILSSKKLLLSDSGFYLCAWSEGLLYEQYFGPGTRLTVT.